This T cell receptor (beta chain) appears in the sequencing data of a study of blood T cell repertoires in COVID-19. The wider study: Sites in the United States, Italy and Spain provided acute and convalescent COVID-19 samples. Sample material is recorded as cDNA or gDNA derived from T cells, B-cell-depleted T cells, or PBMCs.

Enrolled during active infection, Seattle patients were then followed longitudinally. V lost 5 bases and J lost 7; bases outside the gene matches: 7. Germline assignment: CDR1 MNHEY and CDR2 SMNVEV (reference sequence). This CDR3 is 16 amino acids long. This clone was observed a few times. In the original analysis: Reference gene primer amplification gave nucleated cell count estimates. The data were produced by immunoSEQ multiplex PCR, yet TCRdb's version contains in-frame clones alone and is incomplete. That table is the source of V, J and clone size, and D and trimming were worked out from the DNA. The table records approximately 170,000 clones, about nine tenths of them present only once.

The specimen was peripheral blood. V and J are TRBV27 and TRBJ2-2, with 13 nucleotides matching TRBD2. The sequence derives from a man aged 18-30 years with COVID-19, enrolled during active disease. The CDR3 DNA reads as TGTGCCAGCAGTCGGACTAGCGGGAGTTTGTACGGGGAGCTGTTTTTT. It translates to CASSRTSGSLYGELFF.